This TCR beta chain is from a study of blood T cell repertoires in COVID-19. Whole-study context: Samples of COVID-19 (acute and convalescent) were obtained from the United States, Italy and Spain. PBMCs, B-cell-depleted T cells, or T cells were the source of the cDNA or gDNA that made up the material.

After removal of 2 bases from V and 1 base from J, the junction contained 2 bases not matched to a gene. There are 15 residues in the CDR3. Germline assignment: CDR1 KGHDR and CDR2 SFDVKD. In the source study's methods: Quantification of nucleated cells was approximated via reference gene primer amplification. Assay: immunoSEQ multiplex PCR; the TCRdb copy retains only in-frame clones and omits some. The DNA was the basis for D and trimming; V, J and clone size are from that table. The table lists around 130,000 clones, around 80% of them singletons. The chain couples TRBV24-1 to TRBJ1-1, with 8 bases matching TRBD1. Specimen: peripheral blood. This clonotype was sampled from a man in his sixties with active or convalescent COVID-19. The CDR3 region has the DNA TGTGCCACCAGTGATTCGGGGACAGGGAACACTGAAGCTTTCTTT. Translating it yields CATSDSGTGNTEAFF.